This TCR beta chain is from a study of control samples from healthy donors and cancer patients. Assay used: immunoSEQ multiplex PCR; TCRdb lists only in-frame clones, some missing. The table has 35,000 to 50,000 clones, about 94% seen once; the top ten hold approximately 24%. Germline CDR1 and CDR2: SNHLY and FYNNEI. This CDR3 region has 13 residues. Trimming stripped 8 bases from V and 2 bases from J, with 11 bases between. The sample was blood. The source is a man between 60 and 70 years old in good health. The chain couples TRBV2 to TRBJ2-3; D is undetermined. As DNA, the CDR3 is TGTGCCAGCGCCGTGATAGACACAGATACGCAGTATTTT. Amino acid sequence: CASAVIDTDTQYF. Drawing the rest from reference TRBV2 and TRBJ2-3, the complete variable domain is EPEVTQTPSHQVTQMGQEVILRCVPISNHLYFYWYRQILGQKVEFLVSFYNNEISEKSEIFDDQFSVERPDGSNFTLKIRSTKLEDSAMYFCASAVIDTDTQYFGPGTRLTVL.